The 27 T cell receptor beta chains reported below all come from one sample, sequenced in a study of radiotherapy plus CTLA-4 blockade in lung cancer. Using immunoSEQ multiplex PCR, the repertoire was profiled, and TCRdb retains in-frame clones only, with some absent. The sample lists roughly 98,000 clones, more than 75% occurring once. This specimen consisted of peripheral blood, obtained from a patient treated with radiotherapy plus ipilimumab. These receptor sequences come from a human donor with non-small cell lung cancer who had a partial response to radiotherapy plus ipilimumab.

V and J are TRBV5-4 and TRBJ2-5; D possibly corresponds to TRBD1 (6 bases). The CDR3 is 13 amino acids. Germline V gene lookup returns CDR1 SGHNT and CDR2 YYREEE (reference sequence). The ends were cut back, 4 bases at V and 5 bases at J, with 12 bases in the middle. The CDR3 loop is CASSQDRRETQYF. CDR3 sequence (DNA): TGTGCCAGCAGCCAAGACAGGAGGGAGACCCAGTACTTC.

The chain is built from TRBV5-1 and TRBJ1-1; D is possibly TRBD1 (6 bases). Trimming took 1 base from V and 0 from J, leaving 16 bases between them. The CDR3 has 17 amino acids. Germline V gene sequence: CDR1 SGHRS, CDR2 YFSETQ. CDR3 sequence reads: CASSLIETGRVNTEAFF. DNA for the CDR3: TGCGCCAGCAGCTTGATCGAAACAGGGCGGGTGAACACTGAAGCTTTCTTT.

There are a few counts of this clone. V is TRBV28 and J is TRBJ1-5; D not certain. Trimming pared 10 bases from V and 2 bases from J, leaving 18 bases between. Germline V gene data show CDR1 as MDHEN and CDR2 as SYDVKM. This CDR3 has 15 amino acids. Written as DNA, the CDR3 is TGTGCCACCATCTTAGGAGGATTTGGCAATCAGCCCCAGCATTTT. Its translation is CATILGGFGNQPQHF.

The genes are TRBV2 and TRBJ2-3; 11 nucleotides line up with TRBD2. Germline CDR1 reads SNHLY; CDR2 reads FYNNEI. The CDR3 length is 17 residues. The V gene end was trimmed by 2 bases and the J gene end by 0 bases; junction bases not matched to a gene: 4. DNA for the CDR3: TGTGCCAGCAGTGAACGGACTAGCGGGTTAAGCACAGATACGCAGTATTTT. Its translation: CASSERTSGLSTDTQYF.

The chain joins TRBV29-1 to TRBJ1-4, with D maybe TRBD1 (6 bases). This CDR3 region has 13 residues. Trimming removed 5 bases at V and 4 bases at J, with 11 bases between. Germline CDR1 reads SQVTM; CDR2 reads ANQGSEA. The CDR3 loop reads CSVRDRFNEKLFF. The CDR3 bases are TGCAGCGTTCGTGACAGGTTTAATGAAAAACTGTTTTTT.

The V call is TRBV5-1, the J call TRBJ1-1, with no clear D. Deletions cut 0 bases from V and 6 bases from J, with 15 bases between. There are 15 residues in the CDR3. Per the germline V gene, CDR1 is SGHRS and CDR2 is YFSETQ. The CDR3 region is CASSLEVSGVAEAFF. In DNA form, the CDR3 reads TGCGCCAGCAGCTTGGAGGTGTCCGGGGTGGCTGAAGCTTTCTTT. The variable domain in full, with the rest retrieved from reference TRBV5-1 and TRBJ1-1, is KAGVTQTPRYLIKTRGQQVTLSCSPISGHRSVSWYQQTPGQGLQFLFEYFSETQRNKGNFPGRFSGRQFSNSRSEMNVSTLELGDSALYLCASSLEVSGVAEAFFGQGTRLTVV.

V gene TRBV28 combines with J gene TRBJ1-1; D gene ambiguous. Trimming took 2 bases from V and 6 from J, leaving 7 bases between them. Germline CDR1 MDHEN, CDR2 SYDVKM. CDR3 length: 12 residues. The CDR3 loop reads CASSLRTAEAFF. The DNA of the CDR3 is TGTGCCAGCAGTTTAAGAACGGCTGAAGCTTTCTTT. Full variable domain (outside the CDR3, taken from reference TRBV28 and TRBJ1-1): DVKVTQSSRYLVKRTGEKVFLECVQDMDHENMFWYRQDPGLGLRLIYFSYDVKMKEKGDIPEGYSVSREKKERFSLILESASTNQTSMYLCASSLRTAEAFFGQGTRLTVV.

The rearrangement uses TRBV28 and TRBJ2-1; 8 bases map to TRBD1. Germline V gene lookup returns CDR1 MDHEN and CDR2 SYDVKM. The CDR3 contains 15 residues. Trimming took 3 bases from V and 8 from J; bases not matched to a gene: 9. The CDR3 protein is CASSLTGAVVDEQFF. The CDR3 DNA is TGTGCCAGCAGTTTGACAGGGGCGGTAGTGGATGAGCAGTTCTTC.

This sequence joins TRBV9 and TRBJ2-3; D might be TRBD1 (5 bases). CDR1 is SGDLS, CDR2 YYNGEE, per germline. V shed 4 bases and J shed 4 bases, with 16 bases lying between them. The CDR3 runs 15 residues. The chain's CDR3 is CASSKGLGGADTQYF. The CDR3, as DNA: TGTGCCAGCAGCAAGGGGCTTGGCGGCGCAGATACGCAGTATTTT.

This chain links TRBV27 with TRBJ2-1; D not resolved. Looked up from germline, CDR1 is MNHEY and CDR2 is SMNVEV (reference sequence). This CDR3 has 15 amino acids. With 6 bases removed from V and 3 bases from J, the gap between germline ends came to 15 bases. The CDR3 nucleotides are TGTGCCAGCAGCCCCACAGCCAGGAACTACAATGAGCAGTTCTTC. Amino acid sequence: CASSPTARNYNEQFF.

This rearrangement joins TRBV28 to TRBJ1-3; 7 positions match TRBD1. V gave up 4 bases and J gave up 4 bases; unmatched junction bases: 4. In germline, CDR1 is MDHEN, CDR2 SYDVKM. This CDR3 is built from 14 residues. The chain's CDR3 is CASSSRQGGNTIYF. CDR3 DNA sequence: TGTGCCAGCAGTTCTAGACAGGGAGGAAACACCATATATTTT.

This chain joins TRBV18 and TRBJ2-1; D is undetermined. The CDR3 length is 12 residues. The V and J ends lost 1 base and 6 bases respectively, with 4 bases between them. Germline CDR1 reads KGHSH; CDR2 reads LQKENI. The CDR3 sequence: CASSPHSNEQFF. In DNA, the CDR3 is TGTGCCAGCTCACCACACAGCAATGAGCAGTTCTTC.

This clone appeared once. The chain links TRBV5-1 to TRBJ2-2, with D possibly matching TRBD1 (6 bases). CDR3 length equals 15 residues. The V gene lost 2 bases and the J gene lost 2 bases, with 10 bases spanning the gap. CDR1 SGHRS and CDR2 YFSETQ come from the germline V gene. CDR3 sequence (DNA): TGCGCCAGCAGCTTCGGGACAACAAACACCGGGGAGCTGTTTTTT. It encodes CASSFGTTNTGELFF. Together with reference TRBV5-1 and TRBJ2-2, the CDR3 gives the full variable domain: KAGVTQTPRYLIKTRGQQVTLSCSPISGHRSVSWYQQTPGQGLQFLFEYFSETQRNKGNFPGRFSGRQFSNSRSEMNVSTLELGDSALYLCASSFGTTNTGELFFGEGSRLTVL.

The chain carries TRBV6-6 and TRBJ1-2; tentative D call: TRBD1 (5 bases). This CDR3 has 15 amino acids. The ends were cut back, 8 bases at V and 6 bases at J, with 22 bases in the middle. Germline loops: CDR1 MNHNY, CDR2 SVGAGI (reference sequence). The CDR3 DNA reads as TGTGCCAGCGGCCCCCGCTACGGGGAGGGGAATGGCTACACCTTC. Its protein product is CASGPRYGEGNGYTF.

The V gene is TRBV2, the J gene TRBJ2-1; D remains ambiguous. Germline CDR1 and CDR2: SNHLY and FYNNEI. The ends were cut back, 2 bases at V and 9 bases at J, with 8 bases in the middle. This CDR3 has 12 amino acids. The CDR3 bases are TGTGCCAGCAGTGAAAACGCGAGTGAGCAGTTCTTC. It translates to CASSENASEQFF. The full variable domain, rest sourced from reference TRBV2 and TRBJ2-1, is EPEVTQTPSHQVTQMGQEVILRCVPISNHLYFYWYRQILGQKVEFLVSFYNNEISEKSEIFDDQFSVERPDGSNFTLKIRSTKLEDSAMYFCASSENASEQFFGPGTRLTVL.

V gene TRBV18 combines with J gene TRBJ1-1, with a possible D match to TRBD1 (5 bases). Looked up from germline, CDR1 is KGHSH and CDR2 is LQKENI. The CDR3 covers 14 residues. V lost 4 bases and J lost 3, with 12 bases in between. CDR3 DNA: TGTGCCAGCTCACGCGGGGCGCTGGACACTGAAGCTTTCTTT. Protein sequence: CASSRGALDTEAFF.

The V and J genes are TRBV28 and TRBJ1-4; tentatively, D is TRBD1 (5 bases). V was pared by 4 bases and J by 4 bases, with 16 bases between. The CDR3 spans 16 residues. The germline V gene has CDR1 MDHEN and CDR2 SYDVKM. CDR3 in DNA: TGTGCCAGCAGTTCGAAACGACAGCCTATTAATGAAAAACTGTTTTTT. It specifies CASSSKRQPINEKLFF.

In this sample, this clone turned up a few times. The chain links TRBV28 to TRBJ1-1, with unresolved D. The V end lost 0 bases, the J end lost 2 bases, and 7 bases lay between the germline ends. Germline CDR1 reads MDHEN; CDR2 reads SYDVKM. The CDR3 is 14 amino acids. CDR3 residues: CASSLWTTNTEAFF. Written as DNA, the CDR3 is TGTGCCAGCAGTTTATGGACGACAAACACTGAAGCTTTCTTT.

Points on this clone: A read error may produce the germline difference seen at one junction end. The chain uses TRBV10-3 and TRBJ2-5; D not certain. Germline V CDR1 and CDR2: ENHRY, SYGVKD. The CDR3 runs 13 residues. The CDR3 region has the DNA TGTGCCAGCAGTGTTAGCTACCAAGAGACCCAGTACTTC. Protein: CASSVSYQETQYF.

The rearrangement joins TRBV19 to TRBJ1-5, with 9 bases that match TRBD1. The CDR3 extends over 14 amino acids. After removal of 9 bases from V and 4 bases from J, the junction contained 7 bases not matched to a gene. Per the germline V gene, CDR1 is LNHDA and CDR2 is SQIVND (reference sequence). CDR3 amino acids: CASGQGRWNQPQHF. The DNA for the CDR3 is TGTGCCAGCGGACAGGGGCGGTGGAATCAGCCCCAGCATTTT.

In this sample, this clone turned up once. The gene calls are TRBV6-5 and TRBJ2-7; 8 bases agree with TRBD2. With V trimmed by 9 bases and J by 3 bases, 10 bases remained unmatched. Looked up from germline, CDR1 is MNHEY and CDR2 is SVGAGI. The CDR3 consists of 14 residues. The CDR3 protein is CASRGSGINYEQYF. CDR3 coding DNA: TGTGCCAGTAGAGGTAGCGGGATAAACTACGAGCAGTACTTC.

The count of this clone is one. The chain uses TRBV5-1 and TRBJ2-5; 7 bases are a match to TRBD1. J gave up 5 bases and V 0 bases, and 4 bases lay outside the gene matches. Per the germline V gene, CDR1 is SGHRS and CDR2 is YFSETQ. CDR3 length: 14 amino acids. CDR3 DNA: TGCGCCAGCAGCTTGGACAGGGGTAGCGAGACCCAGTACTTC. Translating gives CASSLDRGSETQYF.

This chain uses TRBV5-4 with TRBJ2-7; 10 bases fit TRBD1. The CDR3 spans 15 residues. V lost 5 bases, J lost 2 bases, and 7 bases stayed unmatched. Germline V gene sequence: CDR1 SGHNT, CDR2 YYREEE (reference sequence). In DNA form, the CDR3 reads TGTGCCAGCAGTCGCGGACAGGGGGGCACCTACGAGCAGTACTTC. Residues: CASSRGQGGTYEQYF.

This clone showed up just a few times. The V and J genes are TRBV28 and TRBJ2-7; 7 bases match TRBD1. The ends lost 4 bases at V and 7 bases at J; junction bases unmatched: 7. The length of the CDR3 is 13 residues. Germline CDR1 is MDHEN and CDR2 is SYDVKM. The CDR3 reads CASSYDRGREQYF. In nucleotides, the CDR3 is TGTGCCAGCAGTTACGATAGGGGGCGGGAGCAGTACTTC. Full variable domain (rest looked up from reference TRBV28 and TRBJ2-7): DVKVTQSSRYLVKRTGEKVFLECVQDMDHENMFWYRQDPGLGLRLIYFSYDVKMKEKGDIPEGYSVSREKKERFSLILESASTNQTSMYLCASSYDRGREQYFGPGTRLTVT.

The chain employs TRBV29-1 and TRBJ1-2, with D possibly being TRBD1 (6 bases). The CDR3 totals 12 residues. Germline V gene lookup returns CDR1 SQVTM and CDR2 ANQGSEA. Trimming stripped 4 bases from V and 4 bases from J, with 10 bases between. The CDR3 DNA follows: TGCAGCGTTGGGGGGCCCTCCTATGGCTACACCTTC. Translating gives CSVGGPSYGYTF.

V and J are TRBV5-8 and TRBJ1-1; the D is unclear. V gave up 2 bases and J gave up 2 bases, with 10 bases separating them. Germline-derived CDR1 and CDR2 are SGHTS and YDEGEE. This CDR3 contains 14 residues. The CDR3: CASSFGAGNTEAFF. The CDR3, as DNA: TGTGCCAGCAGCTTCGGCGCGGGTAACACTGAAGCTTTCTTT.

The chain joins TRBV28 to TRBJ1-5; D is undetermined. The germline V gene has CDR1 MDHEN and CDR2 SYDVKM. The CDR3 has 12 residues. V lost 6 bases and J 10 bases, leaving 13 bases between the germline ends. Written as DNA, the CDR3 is TGTGCCAGCAGCATGGCCCACAGTCCCCAGCATTTT. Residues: CASSMAHSPQHF.